The 17 T cell receptor beta chains below were found in one sample sequenced in a study of blood T cells in healthy people across ages. Sample-barcoded 5' priming and a J-beta primer mix drove a second PCR of roughly 7 to 11 cycles. Each CDR3 protein gets one entry after TCRdb re-called the 5' RACE reads with MiXCR. This table holds some 710,000 distinct CDR3 sequences, about 46% found once. What was sequenced was blood. The receptors stem from a man at least 80 years old in good health.

This clonotype was counted only a few times. A junction boundary mismatches the germline segment, possibly from a read error. The chain links TRBV20-1 to TRBJ1-6; TRBD1 matches at 8 bases. The CDR3 has 14 residues. From germline, CDR1 is DFQATT and CDR2 SNEGSKA (reference sequence). Written as DNA, the CDR3 is TGCAGTGCAAGAGAGGACAGGGTTTCTTCACCCCTCCACTTT. Protein product: CSAREDRVSSPLHF.

Only a few counts were recorded for this clonotype. The chain employs TRBV12-3 or TRBV12-4 and TRBJ2-2; D gene ambiguous. Trimming left V 5 bases short and J 2 bases short, with 6 bases between. This CDR3 region has 13 residues. CDR3 DNA: TGTGCCAGCAGTAATAGAAACACCGGGGAGCTGTTTTTT. As protein: CASSNRNTGELFF.

The V gene is TRBV7-2, the J gene TRBJ2-4; D is uncertain. TRBJ2-5 matches the DNA end more closely, so the J call is doubtful. Germline V gene data show CDR1 as SGHTA and CDR2 as FQGNSA. This CDR3 is built from 14 residues. The chain's CDR3 is CASSYEGDQETQYF. The CDR3 DNA reads TGTGCCAGCAGCTACGAAGGCGACCAAGAGACCCAGTACTTC.

V is TRBV12-3 or TRBV12-4 and J is TRBJ1-5; 10 bases align to TRBD1. Trimming at V came to 5 bases and at J to 1 base, leaving 5 bases not matched to a gene. This CDR3 has 16 amino acids. The DNA of the CDR3 is TGTGCCAGCAGTCCCTGGGACAGGGGAAGCAATCAGCCCCAGCATTTT. Protein product: CASSPWDRGSNQPQHF.

The genes are TRBV6-1 and TRBJ2-3, with D maybe TRBD2 (6 bases). This CDR3 region has 16 residues. In germline, CDR1 is MNHNS, CDR2 SASEGT. Trimming removed 2 bases at V and 3 bases at J, with 15 bases between. CDR3 region: CASSEPGSGRTDTQYF. The CDR3 DNA reads TGTGCCAGCAGTGAACCCGGGTCAGGGAGGACAGATACGCAGTATTTT.

V gene TRBV24-1 combines with J gene TRBJ2-7; 8 nucleotides match TRBD2. CDR1 is KGHDR and CDR2 is SFDVKD in the germline V gene. The CDR3 extends over 16 amino acids. With V trimmed by 3 bases and J by 5 bases, 11 bases remained unmatched. This CDR3 reads CATSDPHGTRRHEQYF. The CDR3 DNA follows: TGTGCCACCAGTGATCCACACGGGACTAGGCGCCACGAGCAGTACTTC.

The genes are TRBV20-1 and TRBJ1-2; possibly TRBD1 for D (5 bases). The V end was cut by 0 bases, the J end by 4 bases, with 21 bases between. Looked up from germline, CDR1 is DFQATT and CDR2 is SNEGSKA (reference sequence). This CDR3 spans 17 amino acids. The CDR3 region has the DNA TGCAGTGCTAGAGATGAGGCGCGGGACGGACACTTCTATGGCTACACCTTC. This encodes CSARDEARDGHFYGYTF.

The rearrangement joins TRBV20-1 to TRBJ2-3, with 10 bases that match TRBD2. Per the germline V gene, CDR1 is DFQATT and CDR2 is SNEGSKA (reference sequence). This CDR3 is 14 amino acids long. Trimming cost V 4 bases and J 3 bases; bases outside gene matches: 4. CDR3 sequence reads: CSATSGRGTDTQYF. CDR3 nucleotide sequence: TGCAGTGCTACCAGCGGGAGGGGGACAGATACGCAGTATTTT.

Note on this clonotype: As the CDR3 is not closed by the conserved phenylalanine or tryptophan, this likely results from a read error. The chain couples TRBV28 to TRBJ2-4; D is unresolved. CDR3 length: 15 amino acids. V dropped 7 bases and J dropped 0 bases, with 13 bases sitting between them. Germline CDR1 MDHEN, CDR2 SYDVKM. As DNA, the CDR3 is TGTGCCAGCAAGGACGTTTCGCTAGCCAAAAACATTCAGTACGTC. Translating it yields CASKDVSLAKNIQYV.

This chain uses TRBV30 with TRBJ2-5; TRBD1 is a possible D gene (5 bases). V lost 3 bases to trimming and J lost 11 bases, with 25 bases between them. The length of the CDR3 is 15 residues. The germline V gene encodes CDR1 GTSNPN and CDR2 SVGIG (reference sequence). The DNA of the CDR3 is TGTGCCTGGAGAGAAGACAGAACCCCGACAGATGAGCAGTACTTC. Translating it yields CAWREDRTPTDEQYF.

This clonotype was detected ten times or more. The chain is built from TRBV20-1 and TRBJ1-2; 7 nucleotides agree with TRBD1. CDR1 is DFQATT and CDR2 is SNEGSKA in the germline V gene (reference sequence). With V trimmed by 3 bases and J by 4 bases, 2 bases remained unmatched. CDR3 length equals 12 residues. The CDR3 DNA follows: TGCAGTGCTAGTGGGGACAGCTATGGCTACACCTTC. It codes for CSASGDSYGYTF.

The sample holds a few counts of this clonotype. This sequence joins TRBV5-1 and TRBJ2-3; TRBD1 is a possible D gene (5 bases). Between the trimmed V and J ends, which lost 3 bases and 7 bases, there was a span of 9 bases. Germline V gene lookup returns CDR1 SGHRS and CDR2 YFSETQ. The CDR3 is 12 amino acids. CDR3 coding DNA: TGCGCCAGCAGCTCGCAGGGATATACGCAGTATTTT. Its translation is CASSSQGYTQYF.

This clonotype was observed a handful of times. This chain uses TRBV11-3 with TRBJ2-7; TRBD2 might be the D (6 bases). The CDR3 is made up of 13 amino acids. Germline loops: CDR1 SGHNT, CDR2 YENEEA. V was cut by 1 base and J by 6 bases, with 10 bases left in between. DNA for the CDR3: TGTGCCAGCAGCTTAGTAACGGGAGTCGAGCAGTACTTC. This translates into CASSLVTGVEQYF.

This chain's CDR3 is CASSGDSLRYTF. CDR3 in DNA: TGTGCCAGCAGTGGCGACAGCCTCCGCTACACCTTC. The chain uses TRBV2 and TRBJ1-2, with D perhaps TRBD1 (5 bases). V lost 4 bases and J lost 9, with 12 bases in between. The germline V gene has CDR1 SNHLY and CDR2 FYNNEI. The length of the CDR3 is 12 residues.

The CDR3 region is CASSLEGQGYHEQYF. The CDR3 DNA reads as TGTGCCAGCAGCTTAGAGGGACAGGGTTACCACGAGCAGTACTTC. V is TRBV13 and J is TRBJ2-7; TRBD1 matches 9 bases. The V gene end was trimmed by 1 base and the J gene end by 5 bases; junction bases not matched to a gene: 6. The CDR3 has 15 residues. Germline assignment: CDR1 PRHDT and CDR2 FYEKMQ (reference sequence).

J is TRBJ1-1 and V is TRBV12-3 or TRBV12-4; D possibly corresponds to TRBD1 (6 bases). The CDR3 covers 13 residues. V was pared by 2 bases and J by 11 bases, with 15 bases between. The CDR3 DNA follows: TGTGCCAGCAGTTTACAGGAACACACAGGGGCTTTCTTT. It translates to CASSLQEHTGAFF.

The chain has TRBV6-5 and TRBJ1-1; D is unresolved. CDR1 and CDR2 from the germline V gene are MNHEY and SVGAGI. The CDR3 sequence is 13 residues long. The germline V and J ends were trimmed by 4 bases and 8 bases, with 14 bases remaining between them. CDR3 nucleotides: TGTGCCAGCAGTTCTCCAGGTCTGAAAGAAGCTTTCTTT. Translated, it gives CASSSPGLKEAFF.